This T cell receptor beta chain was sequenced in a study of blood T cell repertoires in COVID-19 (TCRdb year 2020). Describing the broader study: Samples covering the acute and convalescent phases of COVID-19 were provided by collaborators in the United States, Italy and Spain. HLA class I and class II types, where available, came from metadata supplied by the sample provider rather than from assay-based typing. The material from the prospective study consisted of cDNA or gDNA derived from T cells, B-cell-depleted T cells, or PBMCs. Samples came from the ongoing ImmuneRACE study (first 160 participants) plus 1,254 subjects from 6 global collaborators. A freely available public database, intended as a resource for researchers studying the immune response to SARS-CoV-2, is where the repertoires were released. A de-identified subject ID, COVID-19 status, age in years and sex were almost always included in the sample metadata. The dataset comprised deeply sampled blood TCRbeta repertoires from subjects exposed to, actively infected with, or recovered from COVID-19.

Another Seattle source contributed samples from volunteer blood donors who had recovered from COVID-19. The collaborating institutions used their own protocols to collect whole blood in K2EDTA tubes. For TCRbeta analysis, collaborators shipped samples in one of three forms: frozen whole blood, isolated PBMCs, or DNA extracted from either of those sample types. TCRbeta CDR3 regions were amplified from genomic DNA using the immunoSEQ Assay, a bias-controlled multiplex PCR. As for the authors' bioinformatics: Nucleated cell counts per sample were estimated from amplification of reference gene primers within the assay. Sequence reads were collapsed and filtered to measure the absolute abundance of every unique TCRbeta CDR3 rearrangement. Productive Simpson clonality was computed per sample as the square root of Simpson's diversity index over productive rearrangements. Held by TCRdb, this immuneACCESS table contains in-frame sequences only and omits some clones. Under half of the omission traces to an unresolved V gene where checked; the cause of the rest is unknown. The DNA was the basis for D and trimming; V, J and clone size are from that table. The sample profile shows 280,000 or so clones; 83% of them were found once. Approximately 9% of the sample is taken by the ten largest.

General conclusions and limits of the study: How much clinical and demographic metadata was included differed by source and by participant, and the metadata was provided uncurated.

With regard to this clone: Its antigen remains unidentified. Base qualities were left out, and no much larger clone turns up one base away.

Spanning cysteine to phenylalanine, the CDR3 consists of 14 amino acids. The sequence is cut down to CDR3 DNA, 42 bases in frame from base 1. In the germline V gene (reference sequence), CDR1 corresponds to MNHNY and CDR2 to SVGAGI. V is trimmed back by 6 bases and J by 6 bases, and the junction contains 8 bases that no gene match accounts for. The specimen was peripheral blood. This chain is built from TRBV6-6 and TRBJ2-3; the junction holds 8 bases that match TRBD2. This receptor was identified in a woman aged 45-60 years who had recovered from COVID-19. Here the CDR3 is given as CASRDSGGLDTQYF. The base sequence is TGTGCCAGCAGGGACAGCGGGGGCCTCGATACGCAGTATTTT.